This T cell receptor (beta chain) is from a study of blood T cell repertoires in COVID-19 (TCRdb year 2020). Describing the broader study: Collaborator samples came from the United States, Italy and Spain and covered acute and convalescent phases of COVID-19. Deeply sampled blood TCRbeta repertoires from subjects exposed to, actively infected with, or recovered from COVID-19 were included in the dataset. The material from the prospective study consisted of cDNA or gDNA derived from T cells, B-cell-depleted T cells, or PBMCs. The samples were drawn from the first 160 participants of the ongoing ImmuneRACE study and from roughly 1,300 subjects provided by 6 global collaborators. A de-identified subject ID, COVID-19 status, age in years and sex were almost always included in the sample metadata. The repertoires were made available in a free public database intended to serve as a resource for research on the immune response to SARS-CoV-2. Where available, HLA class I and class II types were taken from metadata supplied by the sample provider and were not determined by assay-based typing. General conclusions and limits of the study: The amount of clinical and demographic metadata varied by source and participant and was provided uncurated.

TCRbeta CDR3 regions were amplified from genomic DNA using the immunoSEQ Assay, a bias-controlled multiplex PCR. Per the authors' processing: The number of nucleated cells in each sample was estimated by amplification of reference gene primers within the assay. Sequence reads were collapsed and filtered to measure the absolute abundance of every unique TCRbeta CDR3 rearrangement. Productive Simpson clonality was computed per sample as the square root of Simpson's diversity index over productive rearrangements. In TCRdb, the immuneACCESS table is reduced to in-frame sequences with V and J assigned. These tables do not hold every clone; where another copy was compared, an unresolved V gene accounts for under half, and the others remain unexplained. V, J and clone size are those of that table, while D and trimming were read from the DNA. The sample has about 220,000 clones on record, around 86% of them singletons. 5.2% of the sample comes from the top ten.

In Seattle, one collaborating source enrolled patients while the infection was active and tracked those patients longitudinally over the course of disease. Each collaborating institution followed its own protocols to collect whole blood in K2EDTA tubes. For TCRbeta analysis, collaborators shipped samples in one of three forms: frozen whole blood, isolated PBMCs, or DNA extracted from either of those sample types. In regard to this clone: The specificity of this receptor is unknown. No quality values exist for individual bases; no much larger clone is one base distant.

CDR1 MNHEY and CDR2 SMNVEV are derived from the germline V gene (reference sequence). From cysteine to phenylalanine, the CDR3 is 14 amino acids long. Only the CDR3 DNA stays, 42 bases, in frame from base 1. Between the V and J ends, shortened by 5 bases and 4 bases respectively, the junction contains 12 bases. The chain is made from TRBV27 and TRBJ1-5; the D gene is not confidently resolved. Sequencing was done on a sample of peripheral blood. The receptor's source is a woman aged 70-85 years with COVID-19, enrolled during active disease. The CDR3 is CASSPLLRNQPQHF. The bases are TGTGCCAGCAGTCCCCTACTGAGAAATCAGCCCCAGCATTTT.